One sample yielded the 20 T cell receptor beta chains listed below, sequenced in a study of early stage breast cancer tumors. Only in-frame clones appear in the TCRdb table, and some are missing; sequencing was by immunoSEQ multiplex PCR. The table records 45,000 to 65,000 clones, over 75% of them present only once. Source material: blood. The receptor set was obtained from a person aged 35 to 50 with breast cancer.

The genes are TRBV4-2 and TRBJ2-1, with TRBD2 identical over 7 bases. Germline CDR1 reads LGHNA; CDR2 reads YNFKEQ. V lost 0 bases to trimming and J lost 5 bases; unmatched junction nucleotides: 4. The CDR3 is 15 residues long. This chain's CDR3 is CASSQDGAGDNEQFF. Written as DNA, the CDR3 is TGTGCCAGCAGCCAAGATGGGGCGGGAGACAATGAGCAGTTCTTC.

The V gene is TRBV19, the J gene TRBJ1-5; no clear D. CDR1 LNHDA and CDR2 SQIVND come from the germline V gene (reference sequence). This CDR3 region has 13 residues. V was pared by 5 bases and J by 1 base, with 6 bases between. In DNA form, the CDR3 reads TGTGCCAGTAGTTTAAACAGCAATCAGCCCCAGCATTTT. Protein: CASSLNSNQPQHF.

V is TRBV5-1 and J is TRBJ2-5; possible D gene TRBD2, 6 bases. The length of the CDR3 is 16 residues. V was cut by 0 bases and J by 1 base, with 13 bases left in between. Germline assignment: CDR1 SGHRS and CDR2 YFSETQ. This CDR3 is CASSLGEIGSQETQYF. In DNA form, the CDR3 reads TGCGCCAGCAGCTTGGGAGAAATCGGGAGCCAAGAGACCCAGTACTTC.

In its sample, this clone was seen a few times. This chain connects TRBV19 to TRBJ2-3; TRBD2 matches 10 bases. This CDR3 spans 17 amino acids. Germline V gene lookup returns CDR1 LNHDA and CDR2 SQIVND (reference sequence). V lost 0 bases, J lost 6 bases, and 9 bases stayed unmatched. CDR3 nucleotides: TGTGCCAGTAGTATAGATCGGGCTAGCGGGAGTTATGATACGCAGTATTTT. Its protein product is CASSIDRASGSYDTQYF.

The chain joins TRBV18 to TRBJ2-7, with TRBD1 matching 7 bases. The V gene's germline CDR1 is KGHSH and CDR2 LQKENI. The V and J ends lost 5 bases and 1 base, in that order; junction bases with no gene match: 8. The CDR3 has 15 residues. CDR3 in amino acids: CASSTTGTASYEQYF. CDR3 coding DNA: TGTGCCAGCTCAACCACGGGGACAGCATCCTACGAGCAGTACTTC.

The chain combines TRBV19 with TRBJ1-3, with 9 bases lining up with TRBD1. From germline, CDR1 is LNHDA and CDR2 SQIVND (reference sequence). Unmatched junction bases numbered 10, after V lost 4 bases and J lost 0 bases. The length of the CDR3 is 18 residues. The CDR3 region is CASSTRGQGIASGNTIYF. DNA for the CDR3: TGTGCCAGTAGTACCAGGGGACAGGGTATCGCCTCTGGAAACACCATATATTTT.

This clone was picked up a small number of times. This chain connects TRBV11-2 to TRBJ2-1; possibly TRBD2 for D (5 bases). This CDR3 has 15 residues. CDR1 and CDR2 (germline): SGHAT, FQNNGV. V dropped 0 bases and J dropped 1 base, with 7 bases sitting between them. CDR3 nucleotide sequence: TGTGCCAGCAGCTTAGAACTAGAATCCTACAATGAGCAGTTCTTC. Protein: CASSLELESYNEQFF.

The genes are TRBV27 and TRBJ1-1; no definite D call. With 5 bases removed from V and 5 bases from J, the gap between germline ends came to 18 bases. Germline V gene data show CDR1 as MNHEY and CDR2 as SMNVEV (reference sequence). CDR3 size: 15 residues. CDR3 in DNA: TGTGCCAGCAGTCCCTTCCATGGTATTGAAACTGAAGCTTTCTTT. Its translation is CASSPFHGIETEAFF.

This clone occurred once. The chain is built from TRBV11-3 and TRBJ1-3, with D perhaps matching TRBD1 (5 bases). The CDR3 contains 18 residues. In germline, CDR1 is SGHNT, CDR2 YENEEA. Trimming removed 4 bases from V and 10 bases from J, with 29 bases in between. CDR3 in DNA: TGTGCCAGCAGCTCGACAGAGGCGAACAGCCTCGACGGGCGGACCATATATTTT. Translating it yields CASSSTEANSLDGRTIYF. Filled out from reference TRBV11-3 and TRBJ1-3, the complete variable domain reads EAGVVQSPRYKIIEKKQPVAFWCNPISGHNTLYWYLQNLGQGPELLIRYENEEAVDDSQLPKDRFSAERLKGVDSTLKIQPAELGDSAVYLCASSSTEANSLDGRTIYFGEGSWLTVV.

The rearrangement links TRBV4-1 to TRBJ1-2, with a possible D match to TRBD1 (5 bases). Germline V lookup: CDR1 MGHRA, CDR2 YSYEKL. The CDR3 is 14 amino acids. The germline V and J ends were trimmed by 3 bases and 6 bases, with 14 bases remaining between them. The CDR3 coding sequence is TGCGCCAGCAGCCACACCTCGGAGGGGAATGGCTACACCTTC. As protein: CASSHTSEGNGYTF.

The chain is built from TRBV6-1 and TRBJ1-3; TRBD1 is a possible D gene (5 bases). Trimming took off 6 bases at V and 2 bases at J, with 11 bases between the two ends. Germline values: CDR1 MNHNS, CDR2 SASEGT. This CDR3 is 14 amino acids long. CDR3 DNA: TGTGCCAGCAGGTCGGGGGGAGCTGGAAACACCATATATTTT. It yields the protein CASRSGGAGNTIYF.

The CDR3 DNA sequence: TGTGCCAGCAGTGAATCCCTAGCGGGAGTGTACGAGCAGTACTTC. Translating it yields CASSESLAGVYEQYF. The chain couples TRBV2 to TRBJ2-7; 10 bases align to TRBD2. This CDR3 has 15 amino acids. Germline loops: CDR1 SNHLY, CDR2 FYNNEI. The V segment lost 2 bases and the J segment 4 bases; nucleotides outside the gene matches: 5. Looking up the rest from reference TRBV2 and TRBJ2-7 gives the full variable domain: EPEVTQTPSHQVTQMGQEVILRCVPISNHLYFYWYRQILGQKVEFLVSFYNNEISEKSEIFDDQFSVERPDGSNFTLKIRSTKLEDSAMYFCASSESLAGVYEQYFGPGTRLTVT.

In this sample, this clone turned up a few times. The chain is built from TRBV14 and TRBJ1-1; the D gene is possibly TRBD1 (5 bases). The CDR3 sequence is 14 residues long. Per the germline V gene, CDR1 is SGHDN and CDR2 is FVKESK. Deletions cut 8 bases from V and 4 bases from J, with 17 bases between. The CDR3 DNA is TGTGCCAGCGATAGGTTGGGGGGTAGCACTGAAGCTTTCTTT. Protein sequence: CASDRLGGSTEAFF.

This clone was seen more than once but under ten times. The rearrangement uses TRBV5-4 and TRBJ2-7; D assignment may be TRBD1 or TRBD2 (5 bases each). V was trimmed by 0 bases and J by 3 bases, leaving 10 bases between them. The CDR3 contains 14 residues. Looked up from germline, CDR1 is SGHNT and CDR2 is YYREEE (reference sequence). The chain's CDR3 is CASSLAGPNYEQYF. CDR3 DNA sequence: TGTGCCAGCAGCTTGGCGGGACCGAACTACGAGCAGTACTTC.

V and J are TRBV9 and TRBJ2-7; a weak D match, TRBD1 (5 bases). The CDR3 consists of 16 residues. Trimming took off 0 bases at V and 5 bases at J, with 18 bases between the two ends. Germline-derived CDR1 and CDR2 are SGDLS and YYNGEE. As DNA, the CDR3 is TGTGCCAGCAGCGTAGACCCAGGGTGGGGCCCTGACGAGCAGTACTTC. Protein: CASSVDPGWGPDEQYF. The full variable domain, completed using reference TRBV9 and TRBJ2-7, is DSGVTQTPKHLITATGQRVTLRCSPRSGDLSVYWYQQSLDQGLQFLIQYYNGEERAKGNILERFSAQQFPDLHSELNLSSLELGDSALYFCASSVDPGWGPDEQYFGPGTRLTVT.

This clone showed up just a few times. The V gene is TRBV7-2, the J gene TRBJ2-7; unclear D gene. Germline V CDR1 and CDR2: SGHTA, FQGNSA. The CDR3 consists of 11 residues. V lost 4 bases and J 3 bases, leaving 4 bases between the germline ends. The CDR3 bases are TGTGCCAGCAGCTGGGGCTACGAGCAGTACTTC. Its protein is CASSWGYEQYF. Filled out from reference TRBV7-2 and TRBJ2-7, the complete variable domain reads GAGVSQSPSNKVTEKGKDVELRCDPISGHTALYWYRQSLGQGLEFLIYFQGNSAPDKSGLPSDRFSAERTGGSVSTLTIQRTQQEDSAVYLCASSWGYEQYFGPGTRLTVT.

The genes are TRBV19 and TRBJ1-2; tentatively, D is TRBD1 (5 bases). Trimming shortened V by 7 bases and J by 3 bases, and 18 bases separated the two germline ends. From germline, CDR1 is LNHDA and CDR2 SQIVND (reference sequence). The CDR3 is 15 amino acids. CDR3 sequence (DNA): TGTGCCAGTACCAATCCCACGACGGGGCACTATGGCTACACCTTC. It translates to CASTNPTTGHYGYTF. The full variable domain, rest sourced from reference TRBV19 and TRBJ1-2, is DGGITQSPKYLFRKEGQNVTLSCEQNLNHDAMYWYRQDPGQGLRLIYYSQIVNDFQKGDIAEGYSVSREKKESFPLTVTSAQKNPTAFYLCASTNPTTGHYGYTFGSGTRLTVV.

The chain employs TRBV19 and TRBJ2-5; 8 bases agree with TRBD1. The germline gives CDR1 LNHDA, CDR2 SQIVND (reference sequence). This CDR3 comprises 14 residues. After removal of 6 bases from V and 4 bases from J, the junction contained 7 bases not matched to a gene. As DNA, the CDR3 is TGTGCCAGTAGCCCCGGACAGGGAAGAGAGACCCAGTACTTC. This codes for CASSPGQGRETQYF.

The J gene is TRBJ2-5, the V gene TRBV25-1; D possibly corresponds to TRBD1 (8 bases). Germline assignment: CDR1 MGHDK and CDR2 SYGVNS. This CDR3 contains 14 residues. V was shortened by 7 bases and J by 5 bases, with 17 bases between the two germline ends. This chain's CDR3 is CASTRDRGGETQYF. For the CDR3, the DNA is TGTGCCAGCACGCGCGACAGGGGAGGGGAGACCCAGTACTTC.

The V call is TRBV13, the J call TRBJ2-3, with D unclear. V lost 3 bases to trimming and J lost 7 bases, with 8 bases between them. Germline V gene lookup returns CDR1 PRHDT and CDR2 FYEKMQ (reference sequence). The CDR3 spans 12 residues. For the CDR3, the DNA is TGTGCCAGCAGCTTGGGTTCGTATACGCAGTATTTT. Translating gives CASSLGSYTQYF.